This TCR beta chain was obtained from a study of T cell responses to AZD1222 COVID-19 vaccine. Overall study findings and caveats: A reported finding is that nearly half of spike-specific TCRs target unmutated variant regions.

As concerns this clone: Its antigen remains unknown.

Per the germline V gene, CDR1 is KGHSH and CDR2 is LQKENI. V gave up 6 bases and J gave up 6 bases; unmatched junction bases: 4. The CDR3 contains 12 residues. Second-dose schedules of about 4 or about 12 weeks were combined. The method was immunoSEQ multiplex PCR; TCRdb's version includes in-frame clones alone and lacks a portion of them. The sample yields some 150,000 clones, roughly nine tenths seen once. The sample here was peripheral blood, taken 28 days after the second AZD1222 dose. This chain links TRBV18 with TRBJ1-1; 7 bases match TRBD1. This receptor was obtained from an adult who received the AZD1222 COVID-19 vaccine. CDR3 in amino acids: CASSPGGAEAFF. The CDR3 DNA is TGTGCCAGCTCTCCAGGGGGGGCTGAAGCTTTCTTT.